This T cell receptor beta chain was retrieved from a study of T cell repertoires in cytomegalovirus infection. In the study overall: Public TCR beta signature analysis indicated the presence of both CMV infection and matching HLA type.

Trimming pared 3 bases from V and 2 bases from J, leaving 13 bases between. This CDR3 contains 15 residues. Germline CDR1 is LNHDA and CDR2 is SQIVND (reference sequence). TCRdb recomputed calls from the reads with MiXCR, one row per CDR3 protein. Here the sample spans some 150,000 distinct CDR3 sequences, around 22% being singletons. Study results and caveats: Based on cumulative public TCR beta family frequency, carriers of CMV plus the relevant HLA were identified. HLA-C-restricted CMV clonotypes gave the most frequent clonotype in two of eight donors.

On this clonotype: Its antigen is unidentified.

This sequence joins TRBV19 and TRBJ1-1; the D is unclear. The source of this sequence is a human donor in good health (CMV status not recorded). Some clones in this sample may be carry-over from other donors' samples. The sample comprised PBMCs. In nucleotides, the CDR3 is TGTGCCAGTAGTATCCAAAACCCAGGAAACACTGAAGCTTTCTTT. This gives the protein CASSIQNPGNTEAFF. Based on the CDR3 plus reference TRBV19 and TRBJ1-1, the full variable domain is DGGITQSPKYLFRKEGQNVTLSCEQNLNHDAMYWYRQDPGQGLRLIYYSQIVNDFQKGDIAEGYSVSREKKESFPLTVTSAQKNPTAFYLCASSIQNPGNTEAFFGQGTRLTVV.